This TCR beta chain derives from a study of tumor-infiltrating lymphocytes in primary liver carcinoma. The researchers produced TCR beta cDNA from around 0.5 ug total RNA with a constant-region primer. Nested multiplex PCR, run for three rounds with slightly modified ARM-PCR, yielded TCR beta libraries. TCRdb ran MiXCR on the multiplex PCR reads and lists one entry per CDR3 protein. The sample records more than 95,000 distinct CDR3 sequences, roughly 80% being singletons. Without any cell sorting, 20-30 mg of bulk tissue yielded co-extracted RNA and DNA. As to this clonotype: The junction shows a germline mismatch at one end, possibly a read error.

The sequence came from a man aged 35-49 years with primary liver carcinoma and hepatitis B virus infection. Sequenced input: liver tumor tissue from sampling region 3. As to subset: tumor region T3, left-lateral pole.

CDR3 sequence reads: CASSLDGMNTVAFF. The CDR3 region has the DNA TGCGCCAGTAGCTTGGACGGCATGAACACTGTAGCTTTCTTT. The V call is TRBV5-1, the J call TRBJ1-1; D is ambiguous. CDR3 size: 14 residues. Per the germline V gene, CDR1 is SGHRS and CDR2 is YFSETQ.